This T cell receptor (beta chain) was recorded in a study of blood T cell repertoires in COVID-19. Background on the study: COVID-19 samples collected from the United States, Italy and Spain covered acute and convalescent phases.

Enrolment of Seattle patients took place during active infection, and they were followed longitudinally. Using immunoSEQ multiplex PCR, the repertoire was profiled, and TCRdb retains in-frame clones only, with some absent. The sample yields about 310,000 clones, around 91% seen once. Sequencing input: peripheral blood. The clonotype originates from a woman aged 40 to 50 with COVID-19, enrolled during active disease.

The CDR3 is CATSRDELGAGANVLTF. The CDR3 DNA is TGTGCCACCAGCAGAGATGAGTTGGGCGCTGGGGCCAACGTCCTGACTTTC. The rearrangement links TRBV15 to TRBJ2-6; D is uncertain. V was cut by 0 bases and J by 2 bases, with 11 bases left in between. Germline V CDR1 and CDR2: LNHNV, YYDKDF (reference sequence). CDR3 size: 17 residues.